The rows below give T cell receptor beta chains drawn from one sample of a study of long-term antiretroviral therapy in people with HIV. TCRdb's table, derived via immunoSEQ multiplex PCR, lists solely in-frame clones and lacks some. The repertoire holds over 10,000 clones, with 65% to 85% as singletons. The specimen comprised unsorted PBMCs, sampled 0.8 years before starting antiretroviral therapy. The receptors derive from a middle-aged woman with HIV. Each CDR3 is given with its conserved first and last residue. The order of the fields is J gene, V gene, D gene, CDR3 length, clone size, CDR3 DNA, CDR3 protein. A D gene is named only where the DNA matches it firmly. Clone size is not always given. Where it is, it says once, few, many or a class for expanded clones.

J: TRBJ1-5; V: TRBV18; D: NA; length: 13; size: NA; DNA: TGTGCCAGCTCACCCACAGGGAATCAGCCCCAGCATTTT; CDR3: CASSPTGNQPQHF
J: TRBJ2-7; V: TRBV19; D: TRBD2; length: 14; size: few; DNA: TGTGCCAGTAGTTGGGCTAGCGGGAGGTACGAGCAGTACTTC; CDR3: CASSWASGRYEQYF
J: TRBJ2-7; V: TRBV18; D: NA; length: 15; size: few; DNA: TGTGCCAGCTCACCACCGGCAGGGGCCTCCTACGAGCAGTACTTC; CDR3: CASSPPAGASYEQYF
J: TRBJ1-2; V: TRBV14; D: NA; length: 13; size: few; DNA: TGTGCCAGCAGCCAAGGAGCGACAGAAGGCTACACCTTC; CDR3: CASSQGATEGYTF
J: TRBJ2-5; V: TRBV5-6; D: NA; length: 16; size: NA; DNA: TGTGCCAGCAGCTCCCCAGCCGAGGACTACCAAGAGACCCAGTACTTC; CDR3: CASSSPAEDYQETQYF
J: TRBJ2-2; V: TRBV4-2; D: NA; length: 16; size: NA; DNA: TGTGCCAGCAGTAAACTGGGGACATTGAACACCGGGGAGCTGTTTTTT; CDR3: CASSKLGTLNTGELFF
J: TRBJ2-2; V: TRBV7-9; D: NA; length: 13; size: NA; DNA: TGTGCCAGCACCAGGGGAGGGACCGGGGAGCTGTTTTTT; CDR3: CASTRGGTGELFF
J: TRBJ1-5; V: TRBV28; D: NA; length: 12; size: NA; DNA: TGTGCCAGCAGTTTACAGACGAGGCCCCAGCATTTT; CDR3: CASSLQTRPQHF
J: TRBJ2-1; V: TRBV15; D: NA; length: 13; size: NA; DNA: TGTGCCACCAGCAGATTAGGGCTTAATGAGCAGTTCTTC; CDR3: CATSRLGLNEQFF
J: TRBJ2-7; V: TRBV28; D: NA; length: 14; size: few; DNA: TGTGCCACCGGTCCGGGGTGGGGATCCTACGAGCAGTACTTC; CDR3: CATGPGWGSYEQYF
J: TRBJ2-3; V: TRBV7-3; D: NA; length: 13; size: NA; DNA: TGTGCCAGCAGCACTTCAAGTCAAGATACGCAGTATTTT; CDR3: CASSTSSQDTQYF
J: TRBJ2-1; V: TRBV7-2; D: NA; length: 13; size: NA; DNA: TGTGCCAGCAGCTTAGGGCAGGCGGGGGAGCAGTTCTTC; CDR3: CASSLGQAGEQFF
J: TRBJ1-1; V: TRBV7-9; D: NA; length: 15; size: NA; DNA: TGTGCCAGCAGCTTATCCGGCCAGGAAAACACTGAAGCTTTCTTT; CDR3: CASSLSGQENTEAFF
J: TRBJ2-3; V: TRBV11-1; D: NA; length: 14; size: NA; DNA: TGTGCCAGCAGCCCCCGGGCCTCGGCCGATACGCAGTATTTT; CDR3: CASSPRASADTQYF
J: TRBJ2-7; V: TRBV7-2; D: NA; length: 13; size: NA; DNA: TGTGCCAGCGAATCACTAGGCACCTACGAGCAGTACTTC; CDR3: CASESLGTYEQYF
J: TRBJ1-5; V: TRBV27; D: NA; length: 16; size: NA; DNA: TGTGCCAGCCGGGGTCATGGGCAGGGGTTCTATCAGCCCCAGCATTTT; CDR3: CASRGHGQGFYQPQHF
J: TRBJ2-4; V: TRBV2; D: NA; length: 16; size: NA; DNA: TGTGCCAGCAGCGGTAGGGACATTTTAGCCAAAAACATTCAGTACTTC; CDR3: CASSGRDILAKNIQYF
J: TRBJ1-5; V: TRBV10-2; D: NA; length: 13; size: NA; DNA: TGCGCCAGCACGAGGGATAGCAATCAGCCCCAGCATTTT; CDR3: CASTRDSNQPQHF
J: TRBJ2-2; V: TRBV6-5; D: NA; length: 16; size: NA; DNA: TGTGCCAGCAGTTACCGACAGCTCCTTAACACCGGGGAGCTGTTTTTT; CDR3: CASSYRQLLNTGELFF
J: TRBJ2-1; V: TRBV5-1; D: TRBD2; length: 14; size: NA; DNA: TGCGCCAGCAGCTTGGGGGGACTAACCGATGAGCAGTTCTTC; CDR3: CASSLGGLTDEQFF
J: TRBJ1-1; V: TRBV15; D: NA; length: 12; size: few; DNA: TGTGCCACCAGCCGATTTCAGGGGTGGTCTTTCTTT; CDR3: CATSRFQGWSFF
J: TRBJ2-2; V: TRBV18; D: NA; length: 13; size: NA; DNA: TGTGCCAGCTCACCGGGGAACACCGGGGAGCTGTTTTTT; CDR3: CASSPGNTGELFF
J: TRBJ2-2; V: TRBV5-3; D: TRBD1; length: 17; size: NA; DNA: TGTGCCAGAAGCCCCAGCGACAGGGGGTTTGGTACCGGGGAGCTGTTTTTT; CDR3: CARSPSDRGFGTGELFF
J: TRBJ2-4; V: TRBV23-1; D: TRBD1; length: 18; size: NA; DNA: TGCGCCAGCAGTCAGACAGGGCAGGGCCTTTCTTCCAAAAACATTCAGTACTTC; CDR3: CASSQTGQGLSSKNIQYF
J: TRBJ2-1; V: TRBV5-1; D: NA; length: 13; size: NA; DNA: TGCGCCAGCAGCTTGGCCTCCGGCAATGAGCAGTTCTTC; CDR3: CASSLASGNEQFF
J: TRBJ1-4; V: TRBV19; D: NA; length: 15; size: NA; DNA: TGTGCCAGTAGTCCGGGGAGGTGGGATAATGAAAAACTGTTTTTT; CDR3: CASSPGRWDNEKLFF
J: TRBJ2-3; V: TRBV20-1; D: NA; length: 11; size: NA; DNA: TGCAGTGCTAGAGATGTGTATACGCAGTATTTT; CDR3: CSARDVYTQYF
J: TRBJ1-2; V: TRBV19; D: NA; length: 14; size: NA; DNA: TGTGCCAGTAGTGCGGGGACCACAAACTATGGCTACACCTTC; CDR3: CASSAGTTNYGYTF
J: TRBJ1-2; V: TRBV30; D: NA; length: 12; size: few; DNA: TGTGCCAGCTTAGACAGCCTCTATGGCTACACCTTC; CDR3: CASLDSLYGYTF